Listed below are T cell receptor beta chains from one sample, sequenced in a study of T cells in Graves' hyperthyroidism and ophthalmopathy. MiXCR, applied by TCRdb to the multiplex PCR reads, yields one record per CDR3 protein. The sample has about 280,000 distinct CDR3 sequences; 25% to 30% are singletons. Sequencing was performed on blood. The receptors were sampled from a man aged 40-55 years with Graves' hyperthyroidism that later progressed to Graves' ophthalmopathy. Each CDR3 is given with its conserved first and last residue. Fields, in order: J gene, clone size, V gene, D gene, CDR3 DNA, CDR3 protein. The D gene is left open where the match is weak. Clone size, where shown, is once, few, many, or a class for clones that have expanded.

TRBJ2-7,-,TRBV2,TRBD2,TGTGCCAGCAGTGGGACTAGCGCGTCCTCGCCCTACGAGCAGTACTTC,CASSGTSASSPYEQYF
TRBJ2-5,many,TRBV3-1,-,TGTGCCAGCAGCGCCCCGGCGCGAGAGACCCAGTACTTC,CASSAPARETQYF
TRBJ1-5,many,TRBV30,TRBD1,TGTGCCTGGAGAGACGGGACAGGGGGTAATCAGCCCCAGCATTTT,CAWRDGTGGNQPQHF
TRBJ2-5,-,TRBV5-6,TRBD1,TGTGCCAGCAGCTCCGGGACAGCGAAAGAGACCCAGTACTTC,CASSSGTAKETQYF
TRBJ1-5,-,TRBV6-2/TRBV6-3,-,TGTGCCAGCAAGCAGCCTAATCAGCCCCAGCATTTT,CASKQPNQPQHF
TRBJ1-2,once,TRBV12-3/TRBV12-4,-,TGTGCCAGCAGTTTCGGAGAGAGAAGTGGCTACACCTTC,CASSFGERSGYTF
TRBJ2-2,many,TRBV19,-,TGTGCCAGTAGCGGGAGTCACACCGGGGAGCTGTTTTTT,CASSGSHTGELFF
TRBJ1-5,many,TRBV4-1,-,TGCGCCAGCAGCCAAGTGATGCAGGGGAGTGGCAGGGGCCATCAGCCCCAGCATTTT,CASSQVMQGSGRGHQPQHF
TRBJ1-5,many,TRBV19,-,TGTGCCAGTAGACCAGACAAACAGGGATTCGGCAATCAGCCCCAGCATTTT,CASRPDKQGFGNQPQHF
TRBJ1-5,-,TRBV6-1,-,TGTGCCAGCACGCCGAGGGGGGCGAGCCAGCCCCAGCATTTT,CASTPRGASQPQHF
TRBJ2-6,many,TRBV6-1,-,TGTGCCAGCAACCCCGGGGCCACATCTGGGGCCAACGTCCTGACTTTC,CASNPGATSGANVLTF
TRBJ2-5,many,TRBV5-6,TRBD1,TGTGCCAGCAGCGGAAGTCTGGGACAGGGGTGGGAAGAGACCCAGTACTTC,CASSGSLGQGWEETQYF
TRBJ2-7,few,TRBV11-1,-,TGTGCCAGCATGCCCAGGGGGGACCCCGGCTACGAGCAGTACTTC,CASMPRGDPGYEQYF
TRBJ2-6,many,TRBV6-1,-,TGTGCCAGCAGTGAATGGGGGACTGGGGCCAACGTCCTGACTTTC,CASSEWGTGANVLTF
TRBJ2-2,many,TRBV2,-,TGTGCCAGCCTACCCGGGACGTTGAACACCGGGGAGCTGTTTTTT,CASLPGTLNTGELFF